This TCR beta chain originates from a study of cytomegalovirus exposure and HLA in healthy donors. J lost 3 bases, V lost 0 bases, and 10 bases had no gene match. The CDR3 runs 17 residues. CDR1 and CDR2 (germline): SGHAT, FQNNGV. Use of 60 Vbeta and 13 Jbeta primers characterized the PCR. Sequencing was performed with immunoSEQ multiplex PCR; in TCRdb, only in-frame clones are kept and a portion is missing. In the table there are some 160,000 clones, 73% of which are singletons. The specimen was PBMCs. This TCR came from a young woman in good health and CMV-seropositive. The chain joins TRBV11-2 to TRBJ2-5; the match to TRBD2 covers 7 bases. Here the CDR3 DNA reads TGTGCCAGCAGCTTAGATTCCTGGAGGGGAGGGGAAGAGACCCAGTACTTC. Its translation: CASSLDSWRGGEETQYF.